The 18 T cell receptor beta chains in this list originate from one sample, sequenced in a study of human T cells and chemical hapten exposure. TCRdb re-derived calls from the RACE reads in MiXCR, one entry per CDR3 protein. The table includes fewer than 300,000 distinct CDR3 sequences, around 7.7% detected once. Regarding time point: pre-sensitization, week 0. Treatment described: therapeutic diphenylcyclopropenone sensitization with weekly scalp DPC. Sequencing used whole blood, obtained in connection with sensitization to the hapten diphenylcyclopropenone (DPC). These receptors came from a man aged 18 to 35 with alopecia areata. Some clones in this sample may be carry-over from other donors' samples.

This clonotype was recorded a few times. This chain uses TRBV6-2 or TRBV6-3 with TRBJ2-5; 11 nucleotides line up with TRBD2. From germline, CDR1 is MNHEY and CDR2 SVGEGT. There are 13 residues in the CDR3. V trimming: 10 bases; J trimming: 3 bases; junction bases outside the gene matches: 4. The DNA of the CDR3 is TGTGCCACCCAGGGACTAGCGGAAGAGACCCAGTACTTC. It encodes CATQGLAEETQYF.

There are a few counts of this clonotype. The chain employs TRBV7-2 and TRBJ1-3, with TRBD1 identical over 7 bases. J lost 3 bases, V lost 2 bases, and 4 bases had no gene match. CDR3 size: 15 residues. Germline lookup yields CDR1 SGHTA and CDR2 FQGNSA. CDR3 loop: CASSLRGGGGNTIYF. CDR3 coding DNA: TGTGCCAGCAGCTTAAGAGGGGGCGGTGGAAACACCATATATTTT. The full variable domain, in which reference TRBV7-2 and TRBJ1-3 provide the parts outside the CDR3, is GAGVSQSPSNKVTEKGKDVELRCDPISGHTALYWYRQSLGQGLEFLIYFQGNSAPDKSGLPSDRFSAERTGGSVSTLTIQRTQQEDSAVYLCASSLRGGGGNTIYFGEGSWLTVV.

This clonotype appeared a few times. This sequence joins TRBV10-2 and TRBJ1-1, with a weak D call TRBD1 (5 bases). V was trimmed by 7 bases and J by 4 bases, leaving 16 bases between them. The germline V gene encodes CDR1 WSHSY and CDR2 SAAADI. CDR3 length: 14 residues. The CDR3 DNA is TGCGCCAGCAACGTGGTGGGGCAGAGCACTGAAGCTTTCTTT. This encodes CASNVVGQSTEAFF.

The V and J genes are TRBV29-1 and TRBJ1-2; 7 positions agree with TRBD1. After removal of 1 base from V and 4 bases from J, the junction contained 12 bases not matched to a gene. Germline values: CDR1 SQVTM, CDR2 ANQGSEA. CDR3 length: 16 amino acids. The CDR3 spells CSVEGLITGTAYGYTF. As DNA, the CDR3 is TGCAGCGTTGAAGGCCTTATTACCGGGACAGCCTATGGCTACACCTTC.

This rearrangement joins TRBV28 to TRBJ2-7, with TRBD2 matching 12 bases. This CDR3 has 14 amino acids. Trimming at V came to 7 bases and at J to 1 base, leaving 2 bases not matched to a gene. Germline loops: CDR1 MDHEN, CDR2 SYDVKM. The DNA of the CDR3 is TGTGCCAGCATCGGACTAGCGGGGTCCTACGAGCAGTACTTC. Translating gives CASIGLAGSYEQYF.

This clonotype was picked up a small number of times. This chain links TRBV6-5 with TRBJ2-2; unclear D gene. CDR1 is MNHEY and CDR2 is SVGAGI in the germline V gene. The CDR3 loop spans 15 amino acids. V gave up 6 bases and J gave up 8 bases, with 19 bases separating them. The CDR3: CASSPIEDSSGELFF. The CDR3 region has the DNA TGTGCCAGCAGCCCCATAGAGGATTCATCGGGGGAGCTGTTTTTT.

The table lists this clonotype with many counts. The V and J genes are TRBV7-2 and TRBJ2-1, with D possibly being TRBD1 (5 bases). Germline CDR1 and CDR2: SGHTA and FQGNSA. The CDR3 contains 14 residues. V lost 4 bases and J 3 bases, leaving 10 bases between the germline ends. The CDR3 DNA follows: TGTGCCAGCAGCTCAGCTCAGGGCTACAATGAGCAGTTCTTC. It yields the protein CASSSAQGYNEQFF.

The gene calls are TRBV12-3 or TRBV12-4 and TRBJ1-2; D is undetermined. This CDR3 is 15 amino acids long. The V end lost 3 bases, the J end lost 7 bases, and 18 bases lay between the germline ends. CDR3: CASSFRSPGLFGYTF. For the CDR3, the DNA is TGTGCCAGCAGTTTCAGGAGCCCCGGGCTTTTTGGCTACACCTTC.

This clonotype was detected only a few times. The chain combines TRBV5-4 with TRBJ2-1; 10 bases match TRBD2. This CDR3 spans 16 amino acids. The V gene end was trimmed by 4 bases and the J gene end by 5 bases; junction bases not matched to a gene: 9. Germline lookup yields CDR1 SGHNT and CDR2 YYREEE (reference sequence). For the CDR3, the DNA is TGTGCCAGCAGCCCGGAACTAGCGGGGAGCCACAATGAGCAGTTCTTC. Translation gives CASSPELAGSHNEQFF.

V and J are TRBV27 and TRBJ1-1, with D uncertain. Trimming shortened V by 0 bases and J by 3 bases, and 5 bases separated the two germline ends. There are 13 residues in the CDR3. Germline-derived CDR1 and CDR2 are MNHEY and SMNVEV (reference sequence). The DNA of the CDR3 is TGTGCCAGCAGTTTATCGCCAGACACTGAAGCTTTCTTT. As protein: CASSLSPDTEAFF.

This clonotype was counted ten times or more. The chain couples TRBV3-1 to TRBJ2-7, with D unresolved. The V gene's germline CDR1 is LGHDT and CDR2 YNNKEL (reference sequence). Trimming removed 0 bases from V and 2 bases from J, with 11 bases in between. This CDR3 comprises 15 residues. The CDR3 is CASSQDLRRAYEQYF. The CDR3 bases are TGTGCCAGCAGCCAAGACTTGCGCCGCGCCTACGAGCAGTACTTC.

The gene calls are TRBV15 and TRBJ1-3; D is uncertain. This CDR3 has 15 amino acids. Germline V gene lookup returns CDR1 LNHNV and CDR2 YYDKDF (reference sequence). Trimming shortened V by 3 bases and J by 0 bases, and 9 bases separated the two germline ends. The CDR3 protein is CATSSPNYSGNTIYF. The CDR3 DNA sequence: TGTGCCACCAGCAGTCCAAATTACTCTGGAAACACCATATATTTT. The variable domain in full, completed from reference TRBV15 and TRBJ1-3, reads DAMVIQNPRYQVTQFGKPVTLSCSQTLNHNVMYWYQQKSSQAPKLLFHYYDKDFNNEADTPDNFQSRRPNTSFCFLDIRSPGLGDTAMYLCATSSPNYSGNTIYFGEGSWLTVV.

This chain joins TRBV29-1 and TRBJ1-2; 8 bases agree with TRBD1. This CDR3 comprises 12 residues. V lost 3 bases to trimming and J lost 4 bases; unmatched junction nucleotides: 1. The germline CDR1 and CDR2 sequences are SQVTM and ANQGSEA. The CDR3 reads CSVDRGLYGYTF. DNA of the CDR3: TGCAGCGTTGACAGGGGGCTCTATGGCTACACCTTC.

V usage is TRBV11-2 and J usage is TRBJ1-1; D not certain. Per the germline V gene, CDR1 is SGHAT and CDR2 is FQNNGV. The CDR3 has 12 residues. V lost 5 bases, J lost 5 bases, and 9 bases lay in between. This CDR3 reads CASSPGPTEAFF. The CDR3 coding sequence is TGTGCCAGCAGCCCGGGCCCGACTGAAGCTTTCTTT.

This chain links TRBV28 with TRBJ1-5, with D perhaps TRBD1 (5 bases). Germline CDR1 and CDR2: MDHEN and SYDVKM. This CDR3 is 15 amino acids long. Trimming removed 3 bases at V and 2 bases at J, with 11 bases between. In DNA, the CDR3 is TGTGCCAGCAGTTTCCTCGGGGGAGGCAATCAGCCCCAGCATTTT. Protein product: CASSFLGGGNQPQHF. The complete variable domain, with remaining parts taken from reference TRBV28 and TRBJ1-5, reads DVKVTQSSRYLVKRTGEKVFLECVQDMDHENMFWYRQDPGLGLRLIYFSYDVKMKEKGDIPEGYSVSREKKERFSLILESASTNQTSMYLCASSFLGGGNQPQHFGDGTRLSIL.

CDR3 sequence: CASSYSVGSERYIQYF. CDR3 nucleotides: TGTGCCAGCAGTTACTCCGTCGGGTCCGAGAGATACATTCAGTACTTC. The chain employs TRBV6-5 and TRBJ2-4; D gene unclear. Trimming removed 0 bases from V and 8 bases from J, with 17 bases in between. The CDR3 contains 16 residues. Looked up from germline, CDR1 is MNHEY and CDR2 is SVGAGI.

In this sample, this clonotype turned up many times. CDR3 amino acids: CASSMSRGRRGNTIYF. Here the CDR3 DNA reads TGTGCCAGCAGCATGAGCAGGGGGCGACGAGGAAACACCATATATTTT. The genes are TRBV21-1 and TRBJ1-3; the table's D gene call, TRBD1, was not cross checked with the DNA. TRBV21-1 is noted as a pseudogene. The CDR3 contains 16 residues.

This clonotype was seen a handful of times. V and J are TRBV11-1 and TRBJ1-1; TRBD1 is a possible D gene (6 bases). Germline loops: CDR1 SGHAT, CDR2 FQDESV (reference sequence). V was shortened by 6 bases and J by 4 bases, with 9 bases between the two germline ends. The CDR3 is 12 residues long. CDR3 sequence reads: CASSHRVTEAFF. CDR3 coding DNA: TGTGCCAGCAGTCACAGGGTCACTGAAGCTTTCTTT.